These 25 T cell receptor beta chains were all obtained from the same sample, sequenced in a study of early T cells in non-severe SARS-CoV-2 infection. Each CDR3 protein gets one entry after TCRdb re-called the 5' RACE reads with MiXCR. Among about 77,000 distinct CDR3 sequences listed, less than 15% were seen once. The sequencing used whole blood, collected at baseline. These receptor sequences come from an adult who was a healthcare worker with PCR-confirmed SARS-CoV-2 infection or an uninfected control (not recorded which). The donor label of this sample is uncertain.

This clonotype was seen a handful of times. CDR3 sequence reads: CASSLGTGSGNTIYF. The CDR3 nucleotides read TGTGCCAGCAGCTTAGGGACAGGGTCAGGAAACACCATATATTTT. The chain couples TRBV7-2 to TRBJ1-3, with TRBD1 matching 8 bases. The trim removed 1 base at V and 4 bases at J, leaving 3 bases unmatched. Germline V gene lookup returns CDR1 SGHTA and CDR2 FQGNSA. The CDR3 consists of 15 residues.

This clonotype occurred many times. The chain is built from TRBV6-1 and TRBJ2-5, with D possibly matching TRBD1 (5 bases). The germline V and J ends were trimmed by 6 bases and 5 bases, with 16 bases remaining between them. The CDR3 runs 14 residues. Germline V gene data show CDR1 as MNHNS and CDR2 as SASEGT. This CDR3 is CASRPMAGRETQYF. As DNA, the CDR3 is TGTGCCAGCAGGCCTATGGCAGGGCGGGAGACCCAGTACTTC.

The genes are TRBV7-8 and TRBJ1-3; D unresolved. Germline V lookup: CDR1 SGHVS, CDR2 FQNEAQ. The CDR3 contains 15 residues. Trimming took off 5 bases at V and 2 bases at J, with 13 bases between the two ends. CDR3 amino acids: CASSLGVGTGNTIYF. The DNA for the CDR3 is TGTGCCAGCAGCCTTGGTGTGGGGACTGGAAACACCATATATTTT.

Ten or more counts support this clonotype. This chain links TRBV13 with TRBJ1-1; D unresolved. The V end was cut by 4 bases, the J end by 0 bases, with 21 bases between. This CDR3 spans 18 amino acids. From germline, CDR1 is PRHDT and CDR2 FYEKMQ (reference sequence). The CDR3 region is CASSWPLEKHPMNTEAFF. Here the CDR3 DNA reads TGTGCCAGCAGCTGGCCCCTGGAAAAACACCCCATGAACACTGAAGCTTTCTTT.

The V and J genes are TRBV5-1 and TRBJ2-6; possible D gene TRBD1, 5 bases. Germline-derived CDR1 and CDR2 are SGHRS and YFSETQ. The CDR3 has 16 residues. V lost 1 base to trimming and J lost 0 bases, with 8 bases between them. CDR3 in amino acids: CASSLRGASGANVLTF. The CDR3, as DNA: TGCGCCAGCAGCTTGCGTGGGGCCTCTGGGGCCAACGTCCTGACTTTC.

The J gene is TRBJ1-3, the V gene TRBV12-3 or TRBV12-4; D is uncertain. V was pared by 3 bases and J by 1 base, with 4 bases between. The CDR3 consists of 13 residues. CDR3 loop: CASSFGSGNTIYF. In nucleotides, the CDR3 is TGTGCCAGCAGTTTCGGATCTGGAAACACCATATATTTT.

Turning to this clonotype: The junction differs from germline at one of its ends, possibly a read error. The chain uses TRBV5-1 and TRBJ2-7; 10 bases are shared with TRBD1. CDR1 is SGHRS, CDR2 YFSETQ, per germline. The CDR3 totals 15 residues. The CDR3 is CASSYRQGASSEQYF. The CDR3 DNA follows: TGCGCCAGCAGCTACAGACAGGGGGCTTCCTCCGAGCAGTACTTC.

The CDR3, as DNA: TGTGCCAGCAAGGGACAGGGGGATGGCTACACCTTC. Translation: CASKGQGDGYTF. The J gene is TRBJ1-2, the V gene TRBV25-1; 11 bases line up with TRBD1. This CDR3 comprises 12 residues. Germline values: CDR1 MGHDK, CDR2 SYGVNS. Trimming removed 7 bases from V and 6 bases from J; junction bases left unmatched: 1.

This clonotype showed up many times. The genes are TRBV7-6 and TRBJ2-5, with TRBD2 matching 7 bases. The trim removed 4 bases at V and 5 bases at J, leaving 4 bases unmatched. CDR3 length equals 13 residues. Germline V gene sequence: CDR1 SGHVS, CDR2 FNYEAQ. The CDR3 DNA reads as TGTGCCAGCAGCTGGACTAGTCGTGAGACCCAGTACTTC. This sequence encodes CASSWTSRETQYF.

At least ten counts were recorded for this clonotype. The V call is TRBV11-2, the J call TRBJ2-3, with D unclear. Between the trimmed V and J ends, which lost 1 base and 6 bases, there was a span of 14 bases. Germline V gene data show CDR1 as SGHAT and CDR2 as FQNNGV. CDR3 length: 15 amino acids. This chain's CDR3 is CASSLAAWAQDTQYF. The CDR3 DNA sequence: TGTGCCAGCAGCTTAGCGGCCTGGGCTCAGGATACGCAGTATTTT.

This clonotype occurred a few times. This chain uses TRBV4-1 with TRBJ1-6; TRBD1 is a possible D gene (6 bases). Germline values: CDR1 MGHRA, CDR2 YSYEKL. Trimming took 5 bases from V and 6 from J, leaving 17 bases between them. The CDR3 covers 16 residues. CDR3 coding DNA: TGCGCCAGCAGCGGGGGGTCTACAGGGCTTAATTCACCCCTCCACTTT. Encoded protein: CASSGGSTGLNSPLHF.

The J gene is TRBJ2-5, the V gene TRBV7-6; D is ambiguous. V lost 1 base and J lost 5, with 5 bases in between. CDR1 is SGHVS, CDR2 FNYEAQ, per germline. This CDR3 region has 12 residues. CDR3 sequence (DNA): TGTGCCAGCAGCTTAGTAGGGGAGACCCAGTACTTC. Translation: CASSLVGETQYF.

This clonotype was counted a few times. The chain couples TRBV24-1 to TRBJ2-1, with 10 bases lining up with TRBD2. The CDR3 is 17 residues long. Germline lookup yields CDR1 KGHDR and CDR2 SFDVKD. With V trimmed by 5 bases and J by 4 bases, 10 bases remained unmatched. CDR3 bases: TGTGCCACCAGTGCCGCTAGCGGGGGAGTTGATTACAATGAGCAGTTCTTC. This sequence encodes CATSAASGGVDYNEQFF.

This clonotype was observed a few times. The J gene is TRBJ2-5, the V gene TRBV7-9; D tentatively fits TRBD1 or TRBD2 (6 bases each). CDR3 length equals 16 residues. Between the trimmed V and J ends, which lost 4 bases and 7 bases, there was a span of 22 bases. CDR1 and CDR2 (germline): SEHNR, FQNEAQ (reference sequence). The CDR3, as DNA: TGTGCCAGCAGCTATAGGACAGTGGCGGGATTGGTGACCCAGTACTTC. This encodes CASSYRTVAGLVTQYF.

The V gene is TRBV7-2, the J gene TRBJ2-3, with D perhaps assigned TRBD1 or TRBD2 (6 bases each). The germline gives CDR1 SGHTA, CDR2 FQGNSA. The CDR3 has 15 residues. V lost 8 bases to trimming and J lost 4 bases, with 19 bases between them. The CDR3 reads CASAPGAHQPDTQYF. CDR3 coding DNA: TGTGCCAGCGCGCCGGGGGCACACCAACCAGATACGCAGTATTTT. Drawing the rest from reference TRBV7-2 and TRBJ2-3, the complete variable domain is GAGVSQSPSNKVTEKGKDVELRCDPISGHTALYWYRQSLGQGLEFLIYFQGNSAPDKSGLPSDRFSAERTGGSVSTLTIQRTQQEDSAVYLCASAPGAHQPDTQYFGPGTRLTVL.

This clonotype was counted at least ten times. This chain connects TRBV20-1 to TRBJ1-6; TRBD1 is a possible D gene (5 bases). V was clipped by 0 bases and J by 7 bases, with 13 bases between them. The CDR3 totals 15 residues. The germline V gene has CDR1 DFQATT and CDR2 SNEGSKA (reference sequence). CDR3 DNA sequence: TGCAGTGCTAGAGATCCCGGGACGCCCAATTCACCCCTCCACTTT. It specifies CSARDPGTPNSPLHF.

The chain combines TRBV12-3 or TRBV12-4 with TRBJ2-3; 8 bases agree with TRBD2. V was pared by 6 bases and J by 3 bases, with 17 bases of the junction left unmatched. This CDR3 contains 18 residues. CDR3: CASRPWEWERGTTDTQYF. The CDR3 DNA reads TGTGCCAGCAGGCCCTGGGAATGGGAGCGGGGGACTACAGATACGCAGTATTTT.

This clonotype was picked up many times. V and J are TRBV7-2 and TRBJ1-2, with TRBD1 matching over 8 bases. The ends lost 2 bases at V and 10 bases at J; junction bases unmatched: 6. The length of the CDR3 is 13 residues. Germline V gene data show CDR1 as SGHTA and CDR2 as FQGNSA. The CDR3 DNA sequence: TGTGCCAGCAGCTTACGCGGACAGGGCGTCTACACCTTC. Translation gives CASSLRGQGVYTF.

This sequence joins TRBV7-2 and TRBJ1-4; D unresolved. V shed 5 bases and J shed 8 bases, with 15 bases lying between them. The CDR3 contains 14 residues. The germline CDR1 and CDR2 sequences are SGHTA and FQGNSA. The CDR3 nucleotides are TGTGCCAGCAGCCCTAGTAGGGTGCAGGAAAAACTGTTTTTT. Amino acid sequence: CASSPSRVQEKLFF.

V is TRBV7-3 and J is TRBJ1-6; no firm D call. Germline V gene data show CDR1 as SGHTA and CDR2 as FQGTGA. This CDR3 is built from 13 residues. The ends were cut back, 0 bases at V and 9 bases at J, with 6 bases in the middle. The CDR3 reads CASSLTRGSPLHF. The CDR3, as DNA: TGTGCCAGCAGCTTAACTCGGGGTTCACCCCTCCACTTT.

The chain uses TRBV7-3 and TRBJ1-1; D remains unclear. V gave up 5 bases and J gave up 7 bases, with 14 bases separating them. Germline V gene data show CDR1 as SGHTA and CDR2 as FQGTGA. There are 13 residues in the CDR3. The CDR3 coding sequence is TGTGCCAGCAGCACCTCACCTCAGCTTGAAGCTTTCTTT. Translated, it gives CASSTSPQLEAFF.

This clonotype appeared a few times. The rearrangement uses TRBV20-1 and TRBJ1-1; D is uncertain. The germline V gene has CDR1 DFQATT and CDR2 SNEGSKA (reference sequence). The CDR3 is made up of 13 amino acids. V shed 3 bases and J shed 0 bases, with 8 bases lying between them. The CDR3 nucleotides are TGCAGTGCTAGTCGTGACATGAACACTGAAGCTTTCTTT. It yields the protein CSASRDMNTEAFF.

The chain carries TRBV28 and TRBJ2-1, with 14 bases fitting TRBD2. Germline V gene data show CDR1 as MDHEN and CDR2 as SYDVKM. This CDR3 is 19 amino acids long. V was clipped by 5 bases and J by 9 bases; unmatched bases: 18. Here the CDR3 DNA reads TGTGCCAGCAGTCCCTCGTCCACCGGGACTAGCGGGAGTAGGAGTGAGCAGTTCTTC. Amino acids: CASSPSSTGTSGSRSEQFF.

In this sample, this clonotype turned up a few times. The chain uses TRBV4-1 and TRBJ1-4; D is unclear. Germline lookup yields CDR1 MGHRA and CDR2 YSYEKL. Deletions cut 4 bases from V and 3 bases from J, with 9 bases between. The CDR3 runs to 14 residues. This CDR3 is CASSRRDSNEKLFF. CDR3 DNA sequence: TGCGCCAGCAGCCGGAGAGACTCTAATGAAAAACTGTTTTTT.

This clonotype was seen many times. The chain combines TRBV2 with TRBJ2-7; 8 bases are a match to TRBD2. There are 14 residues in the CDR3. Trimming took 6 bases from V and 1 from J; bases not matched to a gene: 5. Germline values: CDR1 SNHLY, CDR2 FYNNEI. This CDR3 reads CASRLGLVSYEQYF. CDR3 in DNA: TGTGCCAGCAGACTGGGACTAGTTTCCTACGAGCAGTACTTC.